This TCR beta chain was sequenced for a study of metastatic and nonmetastatic thyroid tumors. This clone was detected only a few times. Thyroid surgery took place with no prior treatment in any patient. MiXCR reprocessed the PCR reads for TCRdb. This sample carries about 52,000 clones, around a sixth of them seen once, and the ten largest clones take 2.5% to 3%. The CDR3 runs 14 residues. The ends were cut back, 9 bases at V and 4 bases at J, with 19 bases in the middle. Looked up from germline, CDR1 is MNHEY and CDR2 is SMNVEV (reference sequence). The sequencing sample was made of blood. The J gene is TRBJ2-7, the V gene TRBV27, with D tentatively TRBD2 (7 bases). The receptor was derived from a female donor with papillary thyroid cancer or a benign thyroid nodule (not recorded which). Some clones in this sample may be carry-over from other donors' samples. CDR3: CARGLGGGEYEQYF. The CDR3, as DNA: TGTGCCAGAGGGTTAGGAGGGGGGGAATACGAGCAGTACTTC.